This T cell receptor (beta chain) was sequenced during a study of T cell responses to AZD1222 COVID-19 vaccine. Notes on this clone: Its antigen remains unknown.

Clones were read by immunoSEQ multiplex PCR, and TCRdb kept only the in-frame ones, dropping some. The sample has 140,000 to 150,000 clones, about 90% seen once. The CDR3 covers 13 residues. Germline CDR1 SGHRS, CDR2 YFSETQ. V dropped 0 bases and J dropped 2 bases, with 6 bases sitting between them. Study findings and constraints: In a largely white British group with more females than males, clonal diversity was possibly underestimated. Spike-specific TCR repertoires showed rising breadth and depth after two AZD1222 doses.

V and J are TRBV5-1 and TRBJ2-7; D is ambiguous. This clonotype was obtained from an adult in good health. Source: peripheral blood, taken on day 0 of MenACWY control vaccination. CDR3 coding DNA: TGCGCCAGCAGCTTGGACAGCACCTACGAGCAGTACTTC. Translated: CASSLDSTYEQYF.